The rows below give T cell receptor beta chains drawn from one sample of a study of CD4 T cells in relation to SARS-CoV-2 and coronaviruses. Measured with immunoSEQ multiplex PCR; TCRdb has only the in-frame clones, and not every one. This table has 60,000 to 75,000 clones, over 90% appearing once. Sequenced material: naive CD4+ T cells from PBMCs. The receptors here all came from a human donor in good health. Each CDR3 is given with its conserved first and last residue. A D gene is named only where the DNA matches it firmly. The size entry is marked missing in some rows and otherwise reads once, few, many or a size class.

D	J	V	length	size	CDR3	DNA
.	TRBJ2-3	TRBV9	12	.	CASSRDTDTQYF	TGTGCCAGCAGTCGCGATACAGATACGCAGTATTTT
TRBD1	TRBJ2-2	TRBV5-1	15	.	CASRWTGISTGELFF	TGCGCCAGCAGATGGACAGGGATCAGCACCGGGGAGCTGTTTTTT
.	TRBJ2-3	TRBV18	13	.	CASSLGPTDTQYF	TGTGCCAGCTCACTCGGTCCCACAGATACGCAGTATTTT
.	TRBJ1-5	TRBV6-2/TRBV6-3	14	.	CASSRGQNGQPQHF	TGTGCCAGCAGCCGAGGACAGAACGGCCAGCCCCAGCATTTT
.	TRBJ1-2	TRBV10-3	21	.	CAISETEGGRGRAAPNYGYTF	TGTGCCATCAGTGAAACGGAGGGGGGGAGGGGCAGGGCTGCCCCTAACTATGGCTACACCTTC
.	TRBJ2-2	TRBV5-1	13	.	CASSQRGAGELFF	TGCGCCAGCAGCCAGAGGGGGGCCGGGGAGCTGTTTTTT
.	TRBJ2-7	TRBV18	14	.	CASSPPSMSYEQYF	TGTGCCAGCTCACCACCGAGCATGTCCTACGAGCAGTACTTC
TRBD1	TRBJ1-2	TRBV28	12	few	CASGRQGRGYTF	TGTGCCAGCGGAAGACAGGGAAGGGGCTACACCTTC
.	TRBJ2-2	TRBV5-1	16	.	CASTPRAGRDTGELFF	TGCGCCAGCACCCCCCGGGCAGGGCGGGACACCGGGGAGCTGTTTTTT
.	TRBJ2-7	TRBV7-6	14	.	CASSLEHGSYEQYF	TGTGCCAGCAGCTTAGAGCACGGCTCCTACGAGCAGTACTTC
TRBD1	TRBJ1-4	TRBV6-5	15	.	CASRRTGATNEKLFF	TGTGCCAGCAGAAGGACAGGGGCTACTAATGAAAAACTGTTTTTT
.	TRBJ1-5	TRBV7-8	12	.	CASSTQNQPQHF	TGTGCCAGCAGCACCCAGAATCAGCCCCAGCATTTT
.	TRBJ1-2	TRBV28	14	.	CASSSAGEYYGYTF	TGTGCCAGCAGTTCGGCAGGGGAGTACTATGGCTACACCTTC
.	TRBJ1-1	TRBV18	14	once	CASSLQREPYTAFF	TGTGCCAGCTCACTACAACGGGAGCCCTACACAGCTTTCTTT
TRBD2	TRBJ2-7	TRBV11-3	15	.	CASSKLAGGVGEQYF	TGTGCCAGCAGCAAACTAGCGGGAGGTGTCGGCGAGCAGTACTTC
TRBD1	TRBJ1-2	TRBV4-2	15	few	CASSLLGQGVQGYTF	TGTGCCAGCAGCTTACTGGGACAGGGGGTGCAGGGCTACACCTTC
.	TRBJ2-3	TRBV4-3	16	.	CASSQVGGSTTDTQYF	TGCGCCAGCAGCCAAGTAGGGGGGTCCACTACAGATACGCAGTATTTT
.	TRBJ2-7	TRBV4-2	14	once	CASSQDAGFLPQYF	TGTGCCAGCAGCCAAGATGCGGGATTTCTCCCGCAGTACTTC
.	TRBJ2-1	TRBV3-1/TRBV3-2	13	.	CASSPPPGNEQFF	TGTGCCAGCAGCCCCCCCCCGGGTAATGAGCAGTTCTTC
TRBD2	TRBJ2-1	TRBV27	21	once	CASSPFHVPGLAGGFGNEQFF	TGTGCCAGCAGTCCATTTCATGTCCCGGGACTAGCGGGGGGGTTCGGCAATGAGCAGTTCTTC
.	TRBJ2-2	TRBV19	14	.	CASRRAGNTGELFF	TGTGCCAGTAGAAGAGCGGGCAACACCGGGGAGCTGTTTTTT
.	TRBJ2-7	TRBV5-1	15	.	CASSPVAGVSYEQYF	TGCGCCAGCAGCCCGGTAGCAGGGGTCTCCTACGAGCAGTACTTC